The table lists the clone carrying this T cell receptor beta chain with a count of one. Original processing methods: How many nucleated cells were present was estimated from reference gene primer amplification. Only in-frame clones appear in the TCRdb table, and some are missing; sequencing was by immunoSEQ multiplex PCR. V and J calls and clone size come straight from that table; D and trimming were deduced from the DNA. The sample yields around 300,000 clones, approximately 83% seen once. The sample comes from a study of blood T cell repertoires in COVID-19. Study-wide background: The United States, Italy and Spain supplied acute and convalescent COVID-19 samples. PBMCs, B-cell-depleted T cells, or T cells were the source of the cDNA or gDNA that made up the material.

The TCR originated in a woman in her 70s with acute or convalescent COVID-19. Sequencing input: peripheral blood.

CDR3 loop: CASSPRGFYTF. The CDR3 bases are TGTGCCAGCAGCCCCAGGGGCTTTTACACCTTC. The rearrangement uses TRBV6-5 and TRBJ1-2, with D possibly TRBD1 on 6 matching bases. V gave up 6 bases and J gave up 11 bases, with 13 bases separating them. Germline CDR1 MNHEY, CDR2 SVGAGI. This CDR3 contains 11 residues.